This TCR beta chain is drawn from a study of blood T cell repertoires in COVID-19. Study in general: T cells, B-cell-depleted T cells, or PBMCs supplied cDNA or gDNA.

Authors' processing steps: It was from reference gene primer amplification that nucleated cell counts were estimated. Method: immunoSEQ multiplex PCR; TCRdb's copy keeps in-frame clones and lacks some. D and trimming were read from the DNA, whereas the V and J calls and clone size are those reported in that table. The table lists roughly 220,000 clones, 80% to 90% of them singletons. V lost 4 bases and J lost 5, with 14 bases in between. This CDR3 has 15 amino acids. Germline values: CDR1 SGHDN, CDR2 FVKESK. Participants spanned ages about 18 to 100 years and resided in about 25 US areas. Donors were grouped by their self-reported clinical history.

The chain recombines TRBV14 with TRBJ2-2; D might be TRBD2 (6 bases). The TCR sequence derives from a woman aged 40 to 50 with acute COVID-19. The material sequenced was PBMCs or T cells enriched from blood (not recorded which). The CDR3 nucleotides are TGTGCCAGCAGCCGCGACGGGAGAAGTACCGGGGAGCTGTTTTTT. Protein sequence: CASSRDGRSTGELFF.